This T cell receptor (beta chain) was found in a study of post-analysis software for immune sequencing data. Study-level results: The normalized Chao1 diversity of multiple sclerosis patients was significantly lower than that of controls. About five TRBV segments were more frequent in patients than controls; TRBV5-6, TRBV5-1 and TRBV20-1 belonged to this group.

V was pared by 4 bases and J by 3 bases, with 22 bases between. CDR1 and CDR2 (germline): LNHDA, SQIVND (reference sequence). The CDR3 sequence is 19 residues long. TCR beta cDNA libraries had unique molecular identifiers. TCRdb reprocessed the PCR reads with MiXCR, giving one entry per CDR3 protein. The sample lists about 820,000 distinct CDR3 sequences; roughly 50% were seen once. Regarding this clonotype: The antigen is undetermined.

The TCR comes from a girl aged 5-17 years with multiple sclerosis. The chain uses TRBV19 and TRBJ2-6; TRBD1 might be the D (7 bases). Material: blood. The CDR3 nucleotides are TGTGCCAGTAGTAGCAAACTTCGGACAGGAGGGGTTGGGGCCAACGTCCTGACTTTC. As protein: CASSSKLRTGGVGANVLTF.